The clone carrying this T cell receptor (beta chain) was picked up a small number of times. These data belong to a study of regulatory T cells in long-lasting Graves disease. Relying on iRepertoire HTBI primers and Arm-PCR of CDR3 regions, the team built TCR beta libraries. One entry per CDR3 protein, called by TCRdb with MiXCR from the multiplex PCR reads. Seen here are about 540,000 distinct CDR3 sequences, roughly 13% observed once, and the top ten hold 10%. There are 16 residues in the CDR3. Trimming at V came to 6 bases and at J to 0 bases, leaving 7 bases not matched to a gene. CDR1 and CDR2 from the germline V gene are DFQATT and SNEGSKA (reference sequence). Time point of the sample: newly diagnosed GD, antithyroid drugs for less than 3 months. The TCR library was made from RNA that had been extracted from PBMCs in TRIzol. This sample also belongs to another study, concerning T cells in Graves' hyperthyroidism and ophthalmopathy. That study adds: An initial round of RT-PCR targeting the TCR CDR3 relied on the HTBI primer set.

Sequencing used peripheral blood mononuclear cells (PBMCs), obtained at new diagnosis, from a patient treated with antithyroid drugs. V is TRBV20-1 and J is TRBJ2-2; 10 bases line up with TRBD2. The receptor's source is a man aged 25 to 45 with Graves disease. CDR3 residues: CSALQLAGTNTGELFF. CDR3 nucleotides: TGCAGTGCCCTCCAACTAGCGGGAACGAACACCGGGGAGCTGTTTTTT.